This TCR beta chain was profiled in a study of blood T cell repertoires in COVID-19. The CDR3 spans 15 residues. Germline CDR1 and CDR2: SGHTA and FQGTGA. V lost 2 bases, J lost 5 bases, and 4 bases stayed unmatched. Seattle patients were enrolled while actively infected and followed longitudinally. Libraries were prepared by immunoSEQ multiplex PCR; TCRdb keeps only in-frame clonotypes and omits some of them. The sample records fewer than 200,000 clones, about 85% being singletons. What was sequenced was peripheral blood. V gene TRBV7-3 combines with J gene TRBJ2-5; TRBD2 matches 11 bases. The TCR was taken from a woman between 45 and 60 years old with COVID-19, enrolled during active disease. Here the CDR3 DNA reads TGTGCCAGCAGCTTAGGTAGCGGGGGGGCCGAGACCCAGTACTTC. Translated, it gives CASSLGSGGAETQYF.